These 5 T cell receptor beta chains were sequenced from one sample in a study of T cell repertoires in aging, cancer and after chemotherapy. Peripheral blood genomic DNA, not sorted cells or RNA, was the template. A mixed TRB-A/B primer pool amplified rearranged TRB by multiplex touch-down PCR. TCRdb processed the multiplex PCR reads anew with MiXCR; each CDR3 protein has one entry. The data contain about 1,900 distinct CDR3 sequences, 30% to 40% of them singletons. Sequencing used blood. The receptors stem from a human donor with a blood cancer.

By sample share, this clonotype is medium-sized. V gene TRBV12-3 or TRBV12-4 combines with J gene TRBJ1-2; D unclear. This CDR3 has 12 amino acids. V lost 3 bases and J lost 9, with 11 bases in between. The CDR3 DNA is TGTGCCAGCAGTTTGGACGGGCGTCGCTACACCTTC. Protein: CASSLDGRRYTF.

This chain joins TRBV20-1 and TRBJ2-5; TRBD1 matches at 7 bases. The V and J ends lost 6 bases and 1 base, in that order; junction bases with no gene match: 8. In germline, CDR1 is DFQATT, CDR2 SNEGSKA (reference sequence). The CDR3 is made up of 14 amino acids. The CDR3 region is CSANSGTAQETQYF. The CDR3 DNA reads TGCAGTGCAAACTCCGGGACAGCCCAAGAGACCCAGTACTTC.

The rearrangement uses TRBV2 and TRBJ1-4; D perhaps matches TRBD1 (6 bases). V shed 6 bases and J shed 5 bases, with 13 bases lying between them. The CDR3 extends over 14 amino acids. Germline loops: CDR1 SNHLY, CDR2 FYNNEI. DNA for the CDR3: TGTGCCAGCAGGAAGACAGGATCAAATGAAAAACTGTTTTTT. Its translation: CASRKTGSNEKLFF.

Within the sample, this clonotype is large (0.1 to 1%). V and J are TRBV29-1 and TRBJ2-1; weak D call: TRBD1 (6 bases). V shed 6 bases and J shed 4 bases, with 13 bases lying between them. The V gene's germline CDR1 is SQVTM and CDR2 ANQGSEA. The CDR3 loop spans 13 amino acids. This CDR3 reads CSVVPDSYNEQFF. DNA for the CDR3: TGCAGCGTAGTTCCGGACAGTTACAATGAGCAGTTCTTC.

The rearrangement links TRBV10-3 to TRBJ2-7; TRBD2 aligns across 8 bases. After removal of 7 bases from V and 2 bases from J, the junction contained 7 bases not matched to a gene. Per the germline V gene, CDR1 is ENHRY and CDR2 is SYGVKD. The CDR3 is 14 amino acids. CDR3 nucleotides: TGTGCCATCACTCTCGATAGCGGGGCCTACGAGCAGTACTTC. It encodes CAITLDSGAYEQYF.